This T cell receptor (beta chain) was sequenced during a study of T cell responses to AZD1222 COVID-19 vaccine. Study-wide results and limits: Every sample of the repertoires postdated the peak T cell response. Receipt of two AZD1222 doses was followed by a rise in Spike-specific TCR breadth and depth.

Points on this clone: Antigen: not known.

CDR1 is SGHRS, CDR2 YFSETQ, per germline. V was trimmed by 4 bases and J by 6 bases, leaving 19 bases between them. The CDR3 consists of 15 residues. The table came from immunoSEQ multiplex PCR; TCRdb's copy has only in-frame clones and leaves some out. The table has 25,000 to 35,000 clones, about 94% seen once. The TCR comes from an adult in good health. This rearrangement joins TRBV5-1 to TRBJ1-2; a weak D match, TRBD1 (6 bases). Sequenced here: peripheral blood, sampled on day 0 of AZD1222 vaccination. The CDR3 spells CASSISRGAEDGYTF. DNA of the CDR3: TGCGCCAGCAGCATTTCGCGGGGGGCAGAGGATGGCTACACCTTC.